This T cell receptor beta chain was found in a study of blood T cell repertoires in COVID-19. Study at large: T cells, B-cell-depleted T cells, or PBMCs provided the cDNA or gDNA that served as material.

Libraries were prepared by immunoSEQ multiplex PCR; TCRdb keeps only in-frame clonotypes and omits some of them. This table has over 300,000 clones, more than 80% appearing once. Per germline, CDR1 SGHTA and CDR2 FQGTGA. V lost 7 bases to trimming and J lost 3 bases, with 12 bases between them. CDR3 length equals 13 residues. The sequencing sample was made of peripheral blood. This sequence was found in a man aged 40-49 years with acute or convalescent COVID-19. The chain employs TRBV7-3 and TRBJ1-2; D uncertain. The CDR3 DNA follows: TGTGCCAGCACCCTAAATCGGGACTATGGCTACACCTTC. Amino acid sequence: CASTLNRDYGYTF.